The sequence of this TCR delta chain was determined in a study of γδ T cells in repeated Plasmodium falciparum infection. TCRdb re-called the multiplex PCR reads via CATT. The sample lists about 57,000 delta-chain clones; around 1.5% were seen once. The table lists this clone with a few counts. TCRdb records a much larger clone's protein for this DNA, with a difference at residue 17 that likely arises from a read error; the protein given is the translation of the DNA. Sequenced sample: gamma-delta T cells from blood. The source is a pool of human donors (malaria-infected and uninfected, not separated).

In nucleotides, the CDR3 is TGTGCTCTTGGGGAACTCCTATCCACCACTCCGTACTGGGGGACAAAAACGACAGCACAACTCTTCTTT. Its translation is CALGELLSTTPYWGTKTTAQLFF. The rearrangement joins TRDV1 to TRDJ2; 9 bases fit TRDD3. TCRdb does not report a J gene; here it was assigned by matching the DNA to germline references. V lost 0 bases, J lost 4 bases, and 24 bases stayed unmatched. CDR1 TSWWSYY and CDR2 QGS come from the germline V gene. The CDR3 is made up of 23 amino acids.